Listed here are 18 T cell receptor beta chains from one sample, sequenced in a study of T cell responses to AZD1222 COVID-19 vaccine (dated by TCRdb to the early 2020s). The time point label of this sample denotes: baseline before first vaccination. The library was produced with the immunoSEQ multiplex PCR assay. TCRdb re-hosts the immuneACCESS table, in-frame sequences only. Its copies lack some clones; in the studies checked, an unresolved V gene accounts for under half of them, and the cause for the rest is not known. This sample holds 200,000 or so clones; about 94% were observed only once. Of the sample, 7.5% to 9.5% falls within the top ten clones. The sample in question was peripheral blood, obtained on day 0 of AZD1222 vaccination. The receptors originated from an adult in good health.

The J gene is TRBJ1-5, the V gene TRBV7-8; 7 bases agree with TRBD1. Germline lookup yields CDR1 SGHVS and CDR2 FQNEAQ. V gave up 5 bases and J gave up 1 base; unmatched junction bases: 5. This CDR3 comprises 15 residues. The DNA of the CDR3 is TGTGCCAGCAGCCCCATGGGACAGAGCAATCAGCCCCAGCATTTT. Its translation: CASSPMGQSNQPQHF.

This sequence joins TRBV3-1 (or the pseudogene TRBV3-2) and TRBJ2-1; 14 positions agree with TRBD2. Trimming at V came to 1 base and at J to 8 bases, leaving 4 bases not matched to a gene. The CDR3 has 16 amino acids. Germline V gene data show CDR1 as LGHDT and CDR2 as YNNKEL (reference sequence). DNA for the CDR3: TGTGCCAGCAGCCAAGCGGGACTAGCGGGAGTTCATGAGCAGTTCTTC. Protein product: CASSQAGLAGVHEQFF.

This clone was found once. The chain has TRBV9 and TRBJ2-3; the D is unclear. The CDR3 is 14 residues long. Germline V CDR1 and CDR2: SGDLS, YYNGEE. V was cut by 0 bases and J by 2 bases, with 7 bases left in between. Here the CDR3 DNA reads TGTGCCAGCAGCGTAGGCCCTTACACAGATACGCAGTATTTT. Translation gives CASSVGPYTDTQYF. The full variable domain, with the rest looked up from reference TRBV9 and TRBJ2-3, is DSGVTQTPKHLITATGQRVTLRCSPRSGDLSVYWYQQSLDQGLQFLIQYYNGEERAKGNILERFSAQQFPDLHSELNLSSLELGDSALYFCASSVGPYTDTQYFGPGTRLTVL.

This clone occurred once. This sequence joins TRBV28 and TRBJ2-1, with TRBD2 as a possible D gene (5 bases). In germline, CDR1 is MDHEN, CDR2 SYDVKM. CDR3 size: 14 residues. Between the trimmed V and J ends, which lost 6 bases and 6 bases, there was a span of 15 bases. The CDR3 nucleotides read TGTGCCAGCAGGCCGAGTGGTGCGGGCAATGAGCAGTTCTTC. Amino acids: CASRPSGAGNEQFF.

The J gene is TRBJ1-2, the V gene TRBV5-1; TRBD1 matches at 11 bases. Germline trimming cut 0 bases from V and 5 bases from J; bases unmatched to any gene: 3. The germline V gene encodes CDR1 SGHRS and CDR2 YFSETQ. The CDR3 covers 15 residues. For the CDR3, the DNA is TGCGCCAGCAGCTTGGCCGGACAGGGGGCGTATGGCTACACCTTC. Translated: CASSLAGQGAYGYTF. Together with reference TRBV5-1 and TRBJ1-2, the CDR3 gives the full variable domain: KAGVTQTPRYLIKTRGQQVTLSCSPISGHRSVSWYQQTPGQGLQFLFEYFSETQRNKGNFPGRFSGRQFSNSRSEMNVSTLELGDSALYLCASSLAGQGAYGYTFGSGTRLTVV.

This clone was picked up one time. The chain is built from TRBV7-3 and TRBJ1-1, with 8 bases matching TRBD1. V shed 2 bases, J shed 4 bases, and the junction held 15 bases outside the gene matches. The CDR3 contains 18 residues. Germline lookup yields CDR1 SGHTA and CDR2 FQGTGA. The CDR3 sequence is CASSLQPRQTGVGTEAFF. DNA of the CDR3: TGTGCCAGCAGCTTACAACCCCGTCAGACAGGGGTTGGCACTGAAGCTTTCTTT.

The chain carries TRBV6-5 and TRBJ1-1; 9 bases match TRBD1. CDR1 and CDR2 (germline): MNHEY, SVGAGI. With 7 bases clipped from V and 4 bases from J, the junction kept 4 bases outside the gene matches. This CDR3 is built from 13 residues. The CDR3, as DNA: TGTGCCAGCACCTTGACAGGGGGCACTGAAGCTTTCTTT. Residues: CASTLTGGTEAFF.

This clone showed up just once. The chain has TRBV28 and TRBJ1-3; D gene uncertain. This CDR3 spans 13 amino acids. Trimming stripped 6 bases from V and 0 bases from J, with 6 bases between. From germline, CDR1 is MDHEN and CDR2 SYDVKM. The CDR3, as DNA: TGTGCCAGCAGCTCGGGCTCTGGAAACACCATATATTTT. Its translation: CASSSGSGNTIYF.

This chain joins TRBV28 and TRBJ1-2; TRBD1 agrees at 10 bases. The CDR3 is made up of 15 amino acids. Per the germline V gene, CDR1 is MDHEN and CDR2 is SYDVKM. V shed 4 bases and J 8 bases; nucleotides not matched to a gene: 10. The CDR3 DNA reads as TGTGCCAGCAGTTCTCAGACAGGGGGCGCGGGGGGCTACACCTTC. Translation gives CASSSQTGGAGGYTF.

The sample holds one count of this clone. The chain joins TRBV7-8 to TRBJ2-1; TRBD2 matches 10 bases. J was trimmed by 6 bases and V by 5 bases; bases with no gene match: 10. CDR1 and CDR2 (germline): SGHVS, FQNEAQ. This CDR3 is built from 16 residues. The CDR3 nucleotides are TGTGCCAGCAGCGCACGCGGGCTAGCGGGAGCCAATGAGCAGTTCTTC. It encodes CASSARGLAGANEQFF.

The chain links TRBV5-3 to TRBJ2-1; 9 bases agree with TRBD2. TRBV5-3 is classed as an ORF, of uncertain function. Trimming at V came to 1 base and at J to 4 bases, leaving 9 bases not matched to a gene. The CDR3 has 17 residues. In DNA, the CDR3 is TGTGCCAGAAGCTTGCCTAGCGGGGTGGGGGTTTACAATGAGCAGTTCTTC. This sequence encodes CARSLPSGVGVYNEQFF.

The chain's CDR3 is CASSFVRNSNQPQHF. The CDR3 coding sequence is TGTGCCAGCAGTTTCGTTCGGAATAGCAATCAGCCCCAGCATTTT. J is TRBJ1-5 and V is TRBV28; the D is unclear. The V end was cut by 3 bases, the J end by 0 bases, with 9 bases between. This CDR3 comprises 15 residues. Germline values: CDR1 MDHEN, CDR2 SYDVKM. Together with reference TRBV28 and TRBJ1-5, the CDR3 gives the full variable domain: DVKVTQSSRYLVKRTGEKVFLECVQDMDHENMFWYRQDPGLGLRLIYFSYDVKMKEKGDIPEGYSVSREKKERFSLILESASTNQTSMYLCASSFVRNSNQPQHFGDGTRLSIL.

The chain has TRBV5-4 and TRBJ2-2, with D possibly TRBD2 on 6 matching bases. Trimming left V 4 bases short and J 4 bases short, with 20 bases between. In germline, CDR1 is SGHNT, CDR2 YYREEE (reference sequence). The CDR3 contains 17 residues. DNA for the CDR3: TGTGCCAGCAGCCCGAGTAGCGGTATCATGGGCACCGGGGAGCTGTTTTTT. It codes for CASSPSSGIMGTGELFF.

V is TRBV5-1 and J is TRBJ1-1; D remains ambiguous. Germline CDR1 SGHRS, CDR2 YFSETQ. The germline V and J ends were trimmed by 3 bases and 3 bases, with 6 bases remaining between them. The CDR3 length is 12 residues. The CDR3: CASSSGDTEAFF. CDR3 nucleotide sequence: TGCGCCAGCAGCTCCGGGGACACTGAAGCTTTCTTT.

V is TRBV19 and J is TRBJ1-2, with TRBD1 matching over 9 bases. Germline CDR1 LNHDA, CDR2 SQIVND (reference sequence). The CDR3 is 13 amino acids. V gave up 7 bases and J gave up 7 bases; unmatched junction bases: 7. The CDR3 bases are TGTGCCAGTAAACCGGACAGGGGAGTTGGCTACACCTTC. This translates into CASKPDRGVGYTF.

The V gene is TRBV24-1, the J gene TRBJ2-2; no firm D call. The CDR3 is 16 residues long. Per germline, CDR1 KGHDR and CDR2 SFDVKD. Trimming cost V 6 bases and J 2 bases, with 15 bases left between them. The CDR3 protein is CATSHRTSLNTGELFF. The DNA of the CDR3 is TGTGCCACCAGTCATCGGACCTCCTTAAACACCGGGGAGCTGTTTTTT.

The V call is TRBV11-1, the J call TRBJ2-1; 7 bases match TRBD1. This CDR3 spans 15 amino acids. Trimming removed 5 bases from V and 4 bases from J; junction bases left unmatched: 8. Per the germline V gene, CDR1 is SGHAT and CDR2 is FQDESV (reference sequence). CDR3 amino acids: CASSLLTGSYNEQFF. The CDR3 region has the DNA TGTGCCAGCAGCCTCCTGACAGGGTCGTACAATGAGCAGTTCTTC.

The gene calls are TRBV30 and TRBJ1-1; 8 positions agree with TRBD1. CDR3 size: 12 residues. Germline-derived CDR1 and CDR2 are GTSNPN and SVGIG (reference sequence). V was pared by 8 bases and J by 5 bases, with 7 bases of the junction left unmatched. The CDR3 DNA follows: TGTGCCCAGGACAGGGACGGGACTGAAGCTTTCTTT. Its protein product is CAQDRDGTEAFF.